This TCR beta chain appears in the sequencing data of a study of T cells after somatic rescue of genetic block. Clones were sequenced by immunoSEQ multiplex PCR, and TCRdb holds only the in-frame ones, with some missing. The table shows more than 12,000 clones, with less than 75% occurring only once. The CDR3 length is 13 residues. Germline values: CDR1 SGHNT, CDR2 YENEEA. V was trimmed by 1 base and J by 8 bases, leaving 12 bases between them. The chain recombines TRBV11-3 with TRBJ2-7; D not certain. The TCR originated in a man between 18 and 29 years old. Material for sequencing was peripheral blood mononuclear cells (PBMCs). CDR3 in DNA: TGTGCCAGCAGCTTAGTCCGTGGGTATAAGCAGTACTTC. It is translated as CASSLVRGYKQYF.